A selection of T cell receptor beta chains follows, all from one sample in a study of control samples from healthy donors and cancer patients. Only in-frame clones appear in the TCRdb table, and some are missing; sequencing was by immunoSEQ multiplex PCR. The sample includes about 220,000 clones, 90% to 95% of them seen just once. Sequencing input: blood. The receptors were sampled from a man aged 50-60 years in good health. Each CDR3 is given with its conserved first and last residue. Each record gives: D gene, J gene, clone size, V gene, CDR3 DNA, CDR3 protein. The D gene is left open where the match is weak. Rows give clone size only sometimes, using once, few, many, or a class for an expanded clone.

. TRBJ1-5 . TRBV3-1/TRBV3-2 TGTGCCAGCAGCCAAGGGGGGGCTCAGCCCCAGCATTTT CASSQGGAQPQHF
. TRBJ2-3 . TRBV3-1/TRBV3-2 TGTGCCAGCAGCCAAGATTCGGTGGACTCGTCTATCGCAGATACGCAGTATTTT CASSQDSVDSSIADTQYF
TRBD2 TRBJ2-3 . TRBV10-1 TGCGCCAGCAGTGGGGACGGGGGGAGCACAGATACGCAGTATTTT CASSGDGGSTDTQYF
TRBD1 TRBJ2-7 . TRBV6-2/TRBV6-3 TGTGCCAGCAGCCAAGTGATCGGGACAGGGGGTAAATCCTACGAGCGGCAGTACTTC CASSQVIGTGGKSYERQYF
TRBD1 TRBJ2-7 . TRBV9 TGTGCCAGCAGCGAGTCATCCGGGACAGGGGGGGGCCCCTACGAGCAGTACTTC CASSESSGTGGGPYEQYF
. TRBJ1-1 . TRBV6-5 TGTGCCAGCAGTTACTCGATAGTGGGCGGTAGCGCAGCTTTCTTT CASSYSIVGGSAAFF
TRBD1 TRBJ1-4 . TRBV15 TGTGCCACCAGCAGAGATCAAGGGGGCGGTAATGAAAAACTGTTTTTT CATSRDQGGGNEKLFF
TRBD1 TRBJ1-1 . TRBV6-2/TRBV6-3 TGTGCCAGCAGTCCCTTGGCCGGGACAGGGAACACTGAAGCTTTCTTT CASSPLAGTGNTEAFF
. TRBJ2-3 . TRBV19 TGTGCCAGTAGCTACAGCACAGATACGCAGTATTTT CASSYSTDTQYF
. TRBJ2-3 . TRBV11-1 TGTGCCAGCAGCCCCCGTAGGGGGTCAGATACGCAGTATTTT CASSPRRGSDTQYF
. TRBJ2-3 . TRBV29-1 TGCAGCGCCCGAATAGGGACGGACCGCACAGATACGCAGTATTTT CSARIGTDRTDTQYF
. TRBJ2-2 once TRBV9 TGTGCCAGCAGCTGGACAGCGAACACCGGGGAGCTGTTTTTT CASSWTANTGELFF
. TRBJ2-4 . TRBV28 TGTGCCAGCAGTATAACAGGGATGGGAAACATTCAGTACTTC CASSITGMGNIQYF
. TRBJ1-4 . TRBV13 TGTGCCAGCAGCTCGACGAATACAGGACGGGAGATTGAAAAACTGTTTTTT CASSSTNTGREIEKLFF
. TRBJ1-5 . TRBV28 TGTGCCACCGGAGGTCAAAATCAGCCCCAGCATTTT CATGGQNQPQHF
TRBD1 TRBJ1-1 . TRBV6-6 TGTGCCAGCAGTTACACAGGGGGGAGTGAAGCTTTCTTT CASSYTGGSEAFF
. TRBJ2-7 . TRBV6-2/TRBV6-3 TGTGCCAGCAGTTATATTAGCTCCTACGAGCAGTACTTC CASSYISSYEQYF
. TRBJ1-5 . TRBV28 TGTGCCAGCAGACCCCGCGACCGTTACAATCAGCCCCAGCATTTT CASRPRDRYNQPQHF
. TRBJ2-1 few TRBV20-1 TGCAGTGCTAGAGTGGGAGCGCAGCAGTTCTTC CSARVGAQQFF
. TRBJ1-1 . TRBV28 TGTGCCAGCAGTCCTCGCGGGGCCACTGAAGCTTTCTTT CASSPRGATEAFF
TRBD2 TRBJ2-1 . TRBV7-9 TGTGCCAGCAGCCGCTCGGGGGGGGGCGGATACAATGAGCAGTTCTTC CASSRSGGGGYNEQFF
. TRBJ1-1 . TRBV12-3/TRBV12-4 TGTGCCAGCAGTCCTGTGGTGGCTGAAGCTTTCTTT CASSPVVAEAFF
TRBD1 TRBJ1-5 . TRBV7-6 TGTGCCAGCAGCTTAGTACCCGGGACAGGGAAGAGGGATAGCAATCAGCCCCAGCATTTT CASSLVPGTGKRDSNQPQHF
. TRBJ2-1 . TRBV7-9 TGTGCCAGCAGCTTAGTTCCGGGGGACAATGAGCAGTTCTTC CASSLVPGDNEQFF
. TRBJ2-3 once TRBV5-4 TGTGCCAGCAGCCCGACTCCGGCAGATACGCAGTATTTT CASSPTPADTQYF
. TRBJ1-1 . TRBV2 TGTGCCAGCGCACGAGTTACTGAAGCTTTCTTT CASARVTEAFF
TRBD2 TRBJ2-1 . TRBV19 TGTGCCAGTAGGACTAGCGGGGCTAATGAGCAGTTCTTC CASRTSGANEQFF
TRBD1 TRBJ1-5 once TRBV7-2 TGTGCCAGCAGCCAGACAGGGGAGTTCAATCAGCCCCAGCATTTT CASSQTGEFNQPQHF
TRBD1 TRBJ1-6 . TRBV18 TGTGCCAGCTCACCAATCGGGGACAGGGGCAATTCACCCCTCCACTTT CASSPIGDRGNSPLHF
TRBD1 TRBJ2-7 . TRBV4-3 TGCGCCAGCAGCCAAGCCTACAGGGGTACTTCCCACGAGCAGTACTTC CASSQAYRGTSHEQYF
. TRBJ2-7 . TRBV4-2 TGTGCCAGCAGCCAAGATCTATTGAGGGGGAGCTCCTACGAGCAGTACTTC CASSQDLLRGSSYEQYF
. TRBJ2-1 . TRBV6-6 TGTGCCAGCAGACACAGCTCTAGCTCCTACAATGAGCAGTTCTTC CASRHSSSSYNEQFF
. TRBJ2-1 . TRBV4-1 TGCGCCAGCAGCCAAGGAAGGAGAGACAATGAGCAGTTCTTC CASSQGRRDNEQFF
. TRBJ1-1 . TRBV12-5 TGTGCTAGTGGTATCGAAAACACTGAAGCTTTCTTT CASGIENTEAFF
. TRBJ1-2 . TRBV7-8 TGTGCCAGCAGCCCCGAGTTGGGGATGGGCTACACCTTC CASSPELGMGYTF
. TRBJ2-5 . TRBV19 TGTGCCACCTCCTACGATATCCACAGGGATGGGACCCAGTACTTC CATSYDIHRDGTQYF
TRBD1 TRBJ2-1 few TRBV24-1 TGTGCCACCAGTGATGCCGGACAGGGGAGCAATGAGCAGTTCTTC CATSDAGQGSNEQFF
. TRBJ2-1 . TRBV7-3 TGTGCCAGCAGCTTATACAGGGGGGGAGGCAATGAGCAGTTCTTC CASSLYRGGGNEQFF
. TRBJ2-6 once TRBV6-5 TGTGCCAGCAGTTTATCCGACAGCTCTGGGGCCAACGTCCTGACTTTC CASSLSDSSGANVLTF
TRBD1 TRBJ1-2 . TRBV9 TGTGCCAGCAGCCCCCGGACAGGGACTAACTATGGCTACACCTTC CASSPRTGTNYGYTF
. TRBJ1-4 . TRBV14 TGTGCCAGCAGCCAAGATCGTTCGGGATATAATGAAAAACTGTTTTTT CASSQDRSGYNEKLFF
. TRBJ1-1 once TRBV5-6 TGTGCCAGCAGCTTGAGGAACACAGGGAACACTGAAGCTTTCTTT CASSLRNTGNTEAFF
. TRBJ2-2 . TRBV28 TGTGCCAGCAGTTTATTGGACGGGGAGCTGTTTTTT CASSLLDGELFF
. TRBJ2-1 . TRBV9 TGTGCCAGCAGCGCGGATCTTAGCTCCTACAATGAGCAGTTCTTC CASSADLSSYNEQFF
. TRBJ2-7 . TRBV4-2 TGTGCCAGCAGCCAAAGGGACGGTACTGACTACGAGCAGTACTTC CASSQRDGTDYEQYF
TRBD2 TRBJ2-5 . TRBV7-3 TGTGCCAGCAGCCCCGGGACTAGCGCCGAGGGGGAGACCCAGTACTTC CASSPGTSAEGETQYF
TRBD2 TRBJ2-5 . TRBV5-4 TGTGCCAGCAGCCCCAGCGGGGGGGCGGCAACGTACGCGACCCAGTACTTC CASSPSGGAATYATQYF
. TRBJ1-1 . TRBV29-1 TGCAGCGTTGGCAGGGGCCCTGAAGCTTTCTTT CSVGRGPEAFF
TRBD1 TRBJ1-2 . TRBV7-3 TGTGCCAGCAGCCCGACCGGGACAGGGATTGGCTACACCTTC CASSPTGTGIGYTF
. TRBJ2-1 . TRBV7-2 TGTGCCAGCAGCTTAACTGGGACGACCTACAATGAGCAGTTCTTC CASSLTGTTYNEQFF
TRBD2 TRBJ2-1 . TRBV5-1 TGCGCCAGCAGCTTTATTAGCGGGGAAGGCAATGAGCAGTTCTTC CASSFISGEGNEQFF
. TRBJ1-2 . TRBV6-6 TGTGCCAGCAGTTACTCGGCGGGCTACACCTTC CASSYSAGYTF
. TRBJ2-3 . TRBV29-1 TGCAGCGCTCGGGGTTACACAGATACGCAGTATTTT CSARGYTDTQYF
. TRBJ2-5 . TRBV29-1 TGCAGCGTTGAGGAACAGGTTTCGGAGACCCAGTACTTC CSVEEQVSETQYF
TRBD1 TRBJ2-2 . TRBV7-2 TGTGCCAGCAGCCTTTGGACAGGGGGCTATTACGGGGAGCTGTTTTTT CASSLWTGGYYGELFF
. TRBJ2-3 few TRBV10-2 TGCGCCAGCAGTGAGTTCGAGGGGGGTGCCACAGATACGCAGTATTTT CASSEFEGGATDTQYF
TRBD2 TRBJ2-1 . TRBV11-3 TGTGCCAGCAGTCCACGGGGAGGGCAAACGTCCTACAATGAGCAGTTCTTC CASSPRGGQTSYNEQFF